These 29 T cell receptor beta chains were sequenced from one sample in a study of shared clonotypes between healthy human individuals. Assay: immunoSEQ multiplex PCR; the TCRdb copy retains only in-frame clones and omits some. The sample holds about 2.4 million clones, over 85% seen once. Material: naive CD4+ T cells from PBMCs. Noted subset: CD45RA+ positively selected. Every receptor here comes from a young man in good health. Some clones in this sample may be carry-over from other donors' samples.

The V gene is TRBV7-9, the J gene TRBJ2-7; 7 nucleotides line up with TRBD1. There are 12 residues in the CDR3. The germline V gene encodes CDR1 SEHNR and CDR2 FQNEAQ (reference sequence). The V and J ends lost 4 bases and 6 bases, in that order; junction bases with no gene match: 3. The CDR3 loop is CASSSDRVEQYF. CDR3 sequence (DNA): TGTGCCAGCAGCTCCGACAGGGTCGAGCAGTACTTC.

V usage is TRBV19 and J usage is TRBJ2-3; 9 bases are shared with TRBD2. The junction had 9 bases not matched to a gene; V was cut back by 5 bases and J by 6 bases. Germline V CDR1 and CDR2: LNHDA, SQIVND (reference sequence). The CDR3 spans 15 residues. The CDR3: CASSWAGGPTDTQYF. The CDR3 DNA sequence: TGTGCCAGTAGTTGGGCGGGAGGGCCAACGGATACGCAGTATTTT. The whole variable domain, remainder taken from reference TRBV19 and TRBJ2-3, is DGGITQSPKYLFRKEGQNVTLSCEQNLNHDAMYWYRQDPGQGLRLIYYSQIVNDFQKGDIAEGYSVSREKKESFPLTVTSAQKNPTAFYLCASSWAGGPTDTQYFGPGTRLTVL.

The V and J genes are TRBV27 and TRBJ1-5, with D unclear. This CDR3 comprises 18 residues. The ends were cut back, 5 bases at V and 7 bases at J, with 27 bases in the middle. Germline V gives CDR1 MNHEY, CDR2 SMNVEV (reference sequence). CDR3 sequence (DNA): TGTGCCAGCAGTCCGTCTCCGACCGGTGCACGCTGGATACAGCCCCAGCATTTT. Amino acids: CASSPSPTGARWIQPQHF.

A note on this clone: The identical CDR3 is also encoded by other nucleotide sequences in the sample. The chain combines TRBV28 with TRBJ1-2, with TRBD1 identical over 11 bases. V was clipped by 4 bases and J by 5 bases; unmatched bases: 3. The CDR3 extends over 14 amino acids. CDR1 MDHEN and CDR2 SYDVKM come from the germline V gene. In DNA form, the CDR3 reads TGTGCCAGCAGTTCTGGGACAGGGGGATATGGCTACACCTTC. Encoded protein: CASSSGTGGYGYTF.

This sequence joins TRBV5-1 and TRBJ1-4, with TRBD1 matching 12 bases. CDR3 length: 16 amino acids. Germline V gene sequence: CDR1 SGHRS, CDR2 YFSETQ. V dropped 2 bases and J dropped 8; count of bases not matched to a gene: 7. CDR3 DNA: TGCGCCAGCAGCTTATTAGCCGGGACAGGGGGCGAAAAACTGTTTTTT. Its protein product is CASSLLAGTGGEKLFF.

The chain has TRBV6-5 and TRBJ2-1; D unclear. The CDR3 covers 14 residues. V was cut by 2 bases and J by 4 bases, with 9 bases left in between. In germline, CDR1 is MNHEY, CDR2 SVGAGI. As DNA, the CDR3 is TGTGCCAGCAGTTACGATGGCAGTTACAATGAGCAGTTCTTC. It yields the protein CASSYDGSYNEQFF.

The V gene is TRBV6-1, the J gene TRBJ2-7; perhaps TRBD2 as D (5 bases). The length of the CDR3 is 15 residues. CDR1 is MNHNS, CDR2 SASEGT, per germline. Trimming shortened V by 4 bases and J by 0 bases, and 13 bases separated the two germline ends. The CDR3 spells CASSVAARDSYEQYF. The CDR3 DNA reads TGTGCCAGCAGTGTCGCTGCGAGGGACTCCTACGAGCAGTACTTC.

In its sample, this clone was seen a few times. The CDR3: CASSEGVRERTEAFF. For the CDR3, the DNA is TGTGCCAGCAGTGAAGGGGTCAGGGAGAGGACTGAAGCTTTCTTT. J is TRBJ1-1 and V is TRBV6-1; possible D gene TRBD1, 5 bases. V was trimmed by 1 base and J by 5 bases, leaving 14 bases between them. Germline V gene lookup returns CDR1 MNHNS and CDR2 SASEGT. The CDR3 runs to 15 residues.

With regard to this clone: Other DNA sequences in the same sample also yield this CDR3. The chain employs TRBV27 and TRBJ1-2, with 9 bases that match TRBD1. The trim removed 6 bases at V and 5 bases at J, leaving 7 bases unmatched. This CDR3 has 14 amino acids. Looked up from germline, CDR1 is MNHEY and CDR2 is SMNVEV (reference sequence). DNA for the CDR3: TGTGCCAGCAGCCCCCGGGACAGGGCTTATGGCTACACCTTC. This sequence encodes CASSPRDRAYGYTF.

This clone was counted once. The gene calls are TRBV5-6 and TRBJ2-1; perhaps TRBD2 as D (6 bases). The germline V and J ends were trimmed by 4 bases and 1 base, with 12 bases remaining between them. Germline CDR1 and CDR2: SGHDT and YYEEEE. The CDR3 is 15 residues long. This chain's CDR3 is CASSRRGLSYNEQFF. CDR3 nucleotides: TGTGCCAGCAGCCGGAGGGGCCTTTCCTACAATGAGCAGTTCTTC. Using reference TRBV5-6 and TRBJ2-1 for the parts outside the CDR3, the full variable domain is DAGVTQSPTHLIKTRGQQVTLRCSPKSGHDTVSWYQQALGQGPQFIFQYYEEEERQRGNFPDRFSGHQFPNYSSELNVNALLLGDSALYLCASSRRGLSYNEQFFGPGTRLTVL.

This rearrangement joins TRBV19 to TRBJ2-7; 8 bases are shared with TRBD1. Trimming at V came to 5 bases and at J to 1 base, leaving 4 bases not matched to a gene. CDR1 is LNHDA, CDR2 SQIVND, per germline (reference sequence). The CDR3 runs to 14 residues. The CDR3: CASSRRDRSYEQYF. In DNA form, the CDR3 reads TGTGCCAGTAGTCGGCGGGACAGGTCCTACGAGCAGTACTTC.

With regard to this clone: The sample carries other DNA sequences with the same CDR3. CDR3 sequence reads: CASSSPGTGNQPQHF. CDR3 nucleotide sequence: TGTGCCAGCAGTTCCCCGGGGACAGGCAATCAGCCCCAGCATTTT. The J gene is TRBJ1-5, the V gene TRBV28; TRBD1 matches 7 bases. The V segment lost 4 bases and the J segment 2 bases; nucleotides outside the gene matches: 5. Germline V gene data show CDR1 as MDHEN and CDR2 as SYDVKM. The CDR3 consists of 15 residues. Full variable domain (remainder filled in from reference TRBV28 and TRBJ1-5): DVKVTQSSRYLVKRTGEKVFLECVQDMDHENMFWYRQDPGLGLRLIYFSYDVKMKEKGDIPEGYSVSREKKERFSLILESASTNQTSMYLCASSSPGTGNQPQHFGDGTRLSIL.

This clone was counted once. This chain connects TRBV5-5 to TRBJ2-5; 8 bases are shared with TRBD2. The junction had 10 bases not matched to a gene; V was cut back by 5 bases and J by 1 base. Looked up from germline, CDR1 is SGHKS and CDR2 is YYEKEE (reference sequence). This CDR3 spans 16 amino acids. Here the CDR3 reads CASSRGDTSGQETQYF. The CDR3 bases are TGTGCCAGCAGTCGGGGGGACACTAGCGGCCAAGAGACCCAGTACTTC.

The CDR3 DNA is TGTGCCAGCAGCAACCAACGGGACAGGGGGGACACTGAAGCTTTCTTT. It encodes CASSNQRDRGDTEAFF. The chain uses TRBV5-4 and TRBJ1-1, with 11 bases that match TRBD1. V lost 4 bases to trimming and J lost 3 bases; unmatched junction nucleotides: 8. The V gene's germline CDR1 is SGHNT and CDR2 YYREEE (reference sequence). The CDR3 covers 16 residues.

This clone has more than one count but fewer than ten. The chain is built from TRBV29-1 and TRBJ2-1; D perhaps matches TRBD2 (5 bases). The CDR3 loop spans 10 amino acids. V was shortened by 5 bases and J by 10 bases, with 9 bases between the two germline ends. Germline V gene lookup returns CDR1 SQVTM and CDR2 ANQGSEA. CDR3 in DNA: TGCAGCGTTAGTACGGGAGAGCAGTTCTTC. It is translated as CSVSTGEQFF.

This chain links TRBV5-1 with TRBJ2-5, with 12 bases that match TRBD2. This CDR3 has 16 amino acids. Germline V gene data show CDR1 as SGHRS and CDR2 as YFSETQ. J lost 5 bases, V lost 5 bases, and 10 bases had no gene match. The CDR3 coding sequence is TGCGCCAGCAGTACGACTAGCGGGAGACCCGGCGAGACCCAGTACTTC. Translation: CASSTTSGRPGETQYF.

J is TRBJ1-4 and V is TRBV5-1; D ambiguous. This CDR3 spans 14 amino acids. Looked up from germline, CDR1 is SGHRS and CDR2 is YFSETQ. V lost 4 bases and J lost 7, with 14 bases in between. For the CDR3, the DNA is TGCGCCAGCAGCGCAGGATCGGACGGTGAAAAACTGTTTTTT. As protein: CASSAGSDGEKLFF.

This clone was observed a single time. The chain joins TRBV7-8 to TRBJ2-6; TRBD1 aligns across 7 bases. J gave up 0 bases and V 1 base, and 3 bases lay outside the gene matches. Germline V lookup: CDR1 SGHVS, CDR2 FQNEAQ. The CDR3 totals 17 residues. The CDR3 reads CASSLGDRASGANVLTF. DNA for the CDR3: TGTGCCAGCAGCTTAGGGGACAGAGCCTCTGGGGCCAACGTCCTGACTTTC.

The V and J genes are TRBV9 and TRBJ2-3, with 7 positions matching TRBD2. The germline gives CDR1 SGDLS, CDR2 YYNGEE. V shed 0 bases and J 6 bases; nucleotides not matched to a gene: 4. This CDR3 has 14 residues. The CDR3 reads CASSVGGEGDTQYF. The CDR3 DNA sequence: TGTGCCAGCAGCGTAGGAGGGGAGGGGGATACGCAGTATTTT.

The chain couples TRBV29-1 to TRBJ1-2; D may be TRBD1 (5 bases). Germline V gene data show CDR1 as SQVTM and CDR2 as ANQGSEA. Trimming removed 4 bases from V and 10 bases from J, with 19 bases in between. The CDR3 has 13 residues. As DNA, the CDR3 is TGCAGCGTTGTGGCCCAGGCGGGGGACTTCTACACCTTC. Translating gives CSVVAQAGDFYTF. The whole variable domain, remainder taken from reference TRBV29-1 and TRBJ1-2, is SAVISQKPSRDICQRGTSLTIQCQVDSQVTMMFWYRQQPGQSLTLIATANQGSEATYESGFVIDKFPISRPNLTFSTLTVSNMSPEDSSIYLCSVVAQAGDFYTFGSGTRLTVV.

As concerns this clone: The same CDR3 arises from other DNA sequences in this sample as well. The CDR3 sequence: CASSPVSYEQYF. CDR3 coding DNA: TGTGCCAGCTCACCCGTCTCCTACGAGCAGTACTTC. V and J are TRBV18 and TRBJ2-7; D is unclear. V lost 3 bases and J lost 0, with 3 bases in between. CDR3 length equals 12 residues. Germline V CDR1 and CDR2: KGHSH, LQKENI.

The V call is TRBV5-1, the J call TRBJ2-3; 13 bases map to TRBD2. Germline lookup yields CDR1 SGHRS and CDR2 YFSETQ. There are 15 residues in the CDR3. V lost 4 bases and J lost 8; bases outside the gene matches: 7. Here the CDR3 reads CASSAAGLAGSTQYF. CDR3 DNA sequence: TGCGCCAGCAGCGCGGCGGGACTAGCGGGAAGTACGCAGTATTTT.

The V gene is TRBV11-3, the J gene TRBJ2-1; 7 bases agree with TRBD2. CDR3 length: 16 amino acids. Trimming at V came to 1 base and at J to 3 bases, leaving 6 bases not matched to a gene. In germline, CDR1 is SGHNT, CDR2 YENEEA. CDR3 in amino acids: CASSLGASSGYNEQFF. CDR3 bases: TGTGCCAGCAGCTTAGGGGCGTCTAGCGGCTACAATGAGCAGTTCTTC.

CDR3 bases: TGTGCCAGCAGTTACGGGACAGGGGGCCCCTACTTC. Protein product: CASSYGTGGPYF. The chain combines TRBV28 with TRBJ2-7, with 12 nucleotides matching TRBD1. V was pared by 4 bases and J by 13 bases, with 5 bases of the junction left unmatched. This CDR3 has 12 residues. CDR1 is MDHEN, CDR2 SYDVKM, per germline.

This chain joins TRBV29-1 and TRBJ2-5, with D tentatively TRBD1 or TRBD2 (5 bases each). The CDR3 covers 12 residues. The V gene lost 6 bases and the J gene lost 9 bases, with 17 bases spanning the gap. Germline V lookup: CDR1 SQVTM, CDR2 ANQGSEA. In DNA, the CDR3 is TGCAGCGTGACCAGGGCCCCGGAGGCCCAGTACTTC. Amino acid sequence: CSVTRAPEAQYF.

The V gene is TRBV28, the J gene TRBJ1-1; 7 bases map to TRBD1. The CDR3 is 14 residues long. CDR1 and CDR2 (germline): MDHEN, SYDVKM. The trim removed 8 bases at V and 8 bases at J, leaving 14 bases unmatched. The CDR3 sequence is CASPSPGTVPEAFF. CDR3 nucleotides: TGTGCCAGCCCCTCCCCGGGGACAGTCCCCGAAGCTTTCTTT.

This chain joins TRBV25-1 and TRBJ2-7, with 12 nucleotides matching TRBD2. This CDR3 has 14 amino acids. V shed 6 bases and J 3 bases; nucleotides not matched to a gene: 3. Germline CDR1 MGHDK, CDR2 SYGVNS. The CDR3 here is CASRTSGRGYEQYF. The CDR3 DNA reads TGTGCCAGCAGGACTAGCGGGAGAGGCTACGAGCAGTACTTC.

This clone was seen once. The chain couples TRBV20-1 to TRBJ2-3; D gene unclear. CDR3 length: 11 amino acids. From germline, CDR1 is DFQATT and CDR2 SNEGSKA (reference sequence). V shed 6 bases and J shed 4 bases, with 8 bases lying between them. The CDR3 nucleotides read TGCAGTGCGAGCAACCCAGATACGCAGTATTTT. Translated, it gives CSASNPDTQYF.

The gene calls are TRBV14 and TRBJ2-7; TRBD2 matches at 9 bases. The CDR3 is 15 residues long. Germline V gene sequence: CDR1 SGHDN, CDR2 FVKESK. V lost 6 bases to trimming and J lost 2 bases; unmatched junction nucleotides: 8. In DNA form, the CDR3 reads TGTGCCAGCAGTCCCACAGCGGGGGGTGCCTACGAGCAGTACTTC. Protein: CASSPTAGGAYEQYF.